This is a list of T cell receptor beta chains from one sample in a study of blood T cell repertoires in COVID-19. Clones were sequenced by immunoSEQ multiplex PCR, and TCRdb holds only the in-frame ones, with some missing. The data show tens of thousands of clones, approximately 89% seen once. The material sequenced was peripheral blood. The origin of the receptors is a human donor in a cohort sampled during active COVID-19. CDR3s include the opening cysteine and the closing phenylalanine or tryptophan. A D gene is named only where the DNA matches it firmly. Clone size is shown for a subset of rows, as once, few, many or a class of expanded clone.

cdr3_aa: CASSLAGARSTEAFF
cdr3_nt: TGTGCCAGCAGTTTAGCGGGGGCGCGGTCCACTGAAGCTTTCTTT
v_call: TRBV28
clone_size: -
d_call: -
j_call: TRBJ1-1

cdr3_aa: CASSATLAFNSPLHF
cdr3_nt: TGTGCCAGCAGCGCCACCCTAGCCTTTAATTCACCCCTCCACTTT
v_call: TRBV6-5
clone_size: -
d_call: -
j_call: TRBJ1-6

cdr3_aa: CASSPRRGTTDTQYF
cdr3_nt: TGTGCCAGCAGTCCCAGGCGGGGGACAACAGATACGCAGTATTTT
v_call: TRBV21-1
clone_size: -
d_call: -
j_call: TRBJ2-3

cdr3_aa: CASSEGDTGAQPQHF
cdr3_nt: TGTGCCAGCAGTGAGGGGGACACGGGTGCTCAGCCCCAGCATTTT
v_call: TRBV6-1
clone_size: -
d_call: -
j_call: TRBJ1-5

cdr3_aa: CASSERGGGAYGYTF
cdr3_nt: TGTGCCAGCAGTGAACGGGGTGGAGGGGCCTATGGCTACACCTTC
v_call: TRBV6-1
clone_size: medium-sized
d_call: -
j_call: TRBJ1-2

cdr3_aa: CASTLGPNTEAFF
cdr3_nt: TGTGCCAGTACCCTGGGCCCGAACACTGAAGCTTTCTTT
v_call: TRBV19
clone_size: few
d_call: -
j_call: TRBJ1-1

cdr3_aa: CASSPRGNTEAFF
cdr3_nt: TGTGCCAGCAGCCCCCGTGGCAACACTGAAGCTTTCTTT
v_call: TRBV9
clone_size: -
d_call: -
j_call: TRBJ1-1

cdr3_aa: CASTFGLAGGDEQFF
cdr3_nt: TGTGCCAGCACCTTCGGACTAGCGGGGGGGGATGAGCAGTTCTTC
v_call: TRBV5-6
clone_size: -
d_call: TRBD2
j_call: TRBJ2-1

cdr3_aa: CASSKGLAGGPGRETQYF
cdr3_nt: TGTGCCAGCAGCAAGGGACTAGCGGGGGGGCCCGGACGAGAGACCCAGTACTTC
v_call: TRBV7-2
clone_size: -
d_call: TRBD2
j_call: TRBJ2-5

cdr3_aa: CASSLGQGAGQPQHF
cdr3_nt: TGTGCCAGCAGCTTAGGACAGGGGGCAGGGCAGCCCCAGCATTTT
v_call: TRBV7-8
clone_size: -
d_call: TRBD1
j_call: TRBJ1-5

cdr3_aa: CASTLMVAGTPAGNTIYF
cdr3_nt: TGTGCCAGCACCCTAATGGTAGCCGGGACACCGGCTGGAAACACCATATATTTT
v_call: TRBV28
clone_size: once
d_call: -
j_call: TRBJ1-3

cdr3_aa: CASSTGQGASEQFF
cdr3_nt: TGCGCCAGCAGCACCGGACAGGGGGCAAGTGAGCAGTTCTTC
v_call: TRBV5-1
clone_size: -
d_call: TRBD1
j_call: TRBJ2-1

cdr3_aa: CASRRPDFKTQYF
cdr3_nt: TGTGCCAGCAGGAGACCCGACTTTAAGACCCAGTACTTC
v_call: TRBV7-9
clone_size: -
d_call: -
j_call: TRBJ2-5

cdr3_aa: CASSFHDEQYF
cdr3_nt: TGTGCCAGCAGTTTCCATGACGAGCAGTACTTC
v_call: TRBV27
clone_size: -
d_call: -
j_call: TRBJ2-7

cdr3_aa: CASSLGAVNEQFF
cdr3_nt: TGTGCCAGCAGCTTGGGGGCTGTAAATGAGCAGTTCTTC
v_call: TRBV5-6
clone_size: -
d_call: -
j_call: TRBJ2-1